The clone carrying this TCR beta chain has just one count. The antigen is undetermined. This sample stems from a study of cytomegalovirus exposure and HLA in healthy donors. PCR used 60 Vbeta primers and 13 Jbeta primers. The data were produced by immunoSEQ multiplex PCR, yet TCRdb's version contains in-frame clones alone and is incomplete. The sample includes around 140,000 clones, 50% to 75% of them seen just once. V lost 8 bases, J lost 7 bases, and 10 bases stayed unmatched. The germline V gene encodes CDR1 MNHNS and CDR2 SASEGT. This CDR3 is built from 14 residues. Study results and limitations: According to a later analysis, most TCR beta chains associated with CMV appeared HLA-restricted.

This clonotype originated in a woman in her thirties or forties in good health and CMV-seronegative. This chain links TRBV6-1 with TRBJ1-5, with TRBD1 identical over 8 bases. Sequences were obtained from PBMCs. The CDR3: CASYKTGAGQPQHF. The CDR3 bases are TGTGCCAGCTATAAGACAGGGGCAGGGCAGCCCCAGCATTTT.